This passage covers 11 T cell receptor beta chains from one sample sequenced in a study of neurological immune-mediated disorders. TCRdb reprocessed the 5' RACE reads with MiXCR, giving one entry per CDR3 protein. The sample consists of about 55,000 distinct CDR3 sequences, approximately 3.8% of them appearing once. Sequenced input: PBMCs. These receptors all stem from a man in his thirties or forties with multiple sclerosis.

This clonotype has at least ten counts. The V call is TRBV10-3, the J call TRBJ1-1; maybe TRBD1 (5 bases). The CDR3 spans 14 residues. The V end lost 2 bases, the J end lost 1 base, and 8 bases lay between the germline ends. Germline CDR1 and CDR2: ENHRY and SYGVKD. CDR3 DNA sequence: TGTGCCATCAGTGAGCGGGGCCGGAACACTGAAGCTTTCTTT. It yields the protein CAISERGRNTEAFF.

This clonotype was observed at least ten times. The V call is TRBV5-1, the J call TRBJ2-1; 13 bases map to TRBD2. This CDR3 contains 19 residues. Per germline, CDR1 SGHRS and CDR2 YFSETQ. V dropped 4 bases and J dropped 0; count of bases not matched to a gene: 10. The DNA of the CDR3 is TGCGCCAGCAGCGCCTCGGGACTAGCGGGAACCTACTCCTACAATGAGCAGTTCTTC. It is translated as CASSASGLAGTYSYNEQFF.

This clonotype was recorded many times. The chain carries TRBV15 and TRBJ1-4; 11 bases map to TRBD1. There are 16 residues in the CDR3. Germline trimming cut 3 bases from V and 5 bases from J; bases unmatched to any gene: 5. Germline V gene lookup returns CDR1 LNHNV and CDR2 YYDKDF (reference sequence). DNA for the CDR3: TGTGCCACCAGCAGTCGGACAGGGGGCGGGAATGAAAAACTGTTTTTT. Amino acids: CATSSRTGGGNEKLFF.

Ten or more counts support this clonotype. CDR3 DNA sequence: TGCAGTGTTATAGACCATCCCGGGGCGGCAGATACGCAGTATTTT. Translation: CSVIDHPGAADTQYF. V gene TRBV20-1 combines with J gene TRBJ2-3; tentatively, D is TRBD1 or TRBD2 (5 bases each). The germline V and J ends were trimmed by 7 bases and 4 bases, with 21 bases remaining between them. CDR3 length: 15 amino acids. Germline CDR1 DFQATT, CDR2 SNEGSKA (reference sequence).

This clonotype was found a few times. Being one base from a much bigger clone, this may be a read error. The CDR3 ends on some other residue instead of the conserved phenylalanine or tryptophan, so this is likely a read error. The chain carries TRBV9 and TRBJ2-5; maybe TRBD1 (6 bases). The CDR3 contains 14 residues. In germline, CDR1 is SGDLS, CDR2 YYNGEE. The V gene lost 0 bases and the J gene lost 5 bases, with 11 bases spanning the gap. CDR3 sequence reads: CASSVVGGMETQYC. CDR3 bases: TGTGCCAGCAGCGTAGTAGGGGGAATGGAGACCCAGTACTGC.

This clonotype is medium-sized (0.01 to 0.1%) within its sample. V is TRBV12-3 or TRBV12-4 and J is TRBJ1-1; 7 nucleotides agree with TRBD1. After removal of 4 bases from V and 0 bases from J, the junction contained 2 bases not matched to a gene. The CDR3 spans 14 residues. The CDR3 here is CASSSGQLNTEAFF. In nucleotides, the CDR3 is TGTGCCAGCAGTTCGGGACAGTTGAACACTGAAGCTTTCTTT.

This clonotype was seen ten or more times. This chain uses TRBV6-5 with TRBJ2-3; D call uncertain. Trimming stripped 2 bases from V and 1 base from J, with 4 bases between. From germline, CDR1 is MNHEY and CDR2 SVGAGI. The CDR3 extends over 13 amino acids. CDR3 sequence reads: CASSYRGTDTQYF. The CDR3 coding sequence is TGTGCCAGCAGTTACCGGGGCACAGATACGCAGTATTTT.

The chain links TRBV7-3 to TRBJ2-2; a weak D match, TRBD1 (5 bases). Trimming pared 5 bases from V and 4 bases from J, leaving 11 bases between. This CDR3 region has 14 residues. The germline CDR1 and CDR2 sequences are SGHTA and FQGTGA. The CDR3 is CASSAQGGTGELFF. In nucleotides, the CDR3 is TGTGCCAGCAGCGCTCAGGGTGGCACCGGGGAGCTGTTTTTT.

This clonotype occurred many times. The chain is built from TRBV12-3 or TRBV12-4 and TRBJ2-7; 8 bases match TRBD2. This CDR3 region has 14 residues. Unmatched junction bases numbered 3, after V lost 4 bases and J lost 1 base. The CDR3 region has the DNA TGTGCCAGCAGTTCCCTAGCGGGTTCCTACGAGCAGTACTTC. This gives the protein CASSSLAGSYEQYF.

There are many counts of this clonotype. The chain carries TRBV7-8 and TRBJ2-1; unclear D gene. This CDR3 is 13 amino acids long. Germline CDR1 SGHVS, CDR2 FQNEAQ. V shed 3 bases and J shed 0 bases, with 3 bases lying between them. The CDR3 DNA reads TGTGCCAGCAGCTTTTCCTCCTACAATGAGCAGTTCTTC. It is translated as CASSFSSYNEQFF.

This clonotype was seen many times. One end of the junction varies from germline; a read error may be responsible. The chain carries TRBV6-2 or TRBV6-3 and TRBJ1-1, with a tentative D call TRBD1 (5 bases). The CDR3 is 12 amino acids. Germline V CDR1 and CDR2: MNHEY, SVGEGT. CDR3 nucleotide sequence: TGTGCCAGCAGCACCCACCCAAGGGGATTGCAGTTT. Its translation: CASSTHPRGLQF.